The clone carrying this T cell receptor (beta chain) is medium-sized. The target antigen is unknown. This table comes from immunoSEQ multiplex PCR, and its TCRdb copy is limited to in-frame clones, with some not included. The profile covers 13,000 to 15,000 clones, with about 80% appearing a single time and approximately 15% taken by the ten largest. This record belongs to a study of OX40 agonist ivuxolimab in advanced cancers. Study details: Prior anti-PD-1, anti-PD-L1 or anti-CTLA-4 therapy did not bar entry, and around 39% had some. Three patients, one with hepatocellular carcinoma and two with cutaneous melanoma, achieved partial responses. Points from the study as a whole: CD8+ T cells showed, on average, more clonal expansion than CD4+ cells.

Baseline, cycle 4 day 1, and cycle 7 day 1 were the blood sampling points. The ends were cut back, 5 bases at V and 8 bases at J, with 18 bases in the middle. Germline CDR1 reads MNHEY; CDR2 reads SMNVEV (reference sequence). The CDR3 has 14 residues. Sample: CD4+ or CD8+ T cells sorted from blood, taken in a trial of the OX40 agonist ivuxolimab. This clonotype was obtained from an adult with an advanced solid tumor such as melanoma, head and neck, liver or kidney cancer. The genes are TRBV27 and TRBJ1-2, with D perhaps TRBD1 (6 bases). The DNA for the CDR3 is TGTGCCAGCAGTCCCGGGGGGCAGGGTTGGGGCTACACCTTC. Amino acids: CASSPGGQGWGYTF.